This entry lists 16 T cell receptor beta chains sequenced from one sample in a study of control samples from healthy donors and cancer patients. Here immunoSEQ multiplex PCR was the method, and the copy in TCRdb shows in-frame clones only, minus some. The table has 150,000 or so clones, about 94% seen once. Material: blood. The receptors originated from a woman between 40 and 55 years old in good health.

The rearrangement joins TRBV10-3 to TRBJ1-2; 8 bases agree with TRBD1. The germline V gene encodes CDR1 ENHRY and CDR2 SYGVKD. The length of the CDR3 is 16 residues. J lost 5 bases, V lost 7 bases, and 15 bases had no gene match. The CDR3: CAITPRQGAYNYGYTF. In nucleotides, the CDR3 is TGTGCCATCACTCCCCGGCAGGGGGCGTATAATTATGGCTACACCTTC.

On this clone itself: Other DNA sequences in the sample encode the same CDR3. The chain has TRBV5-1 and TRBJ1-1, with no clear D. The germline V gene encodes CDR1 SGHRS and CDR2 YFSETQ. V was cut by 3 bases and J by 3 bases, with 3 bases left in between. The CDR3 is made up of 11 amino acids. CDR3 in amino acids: CASSSDTEAFF. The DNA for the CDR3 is TGCGCCAGCAGCTCCGACACTGAAGCTTTCTTT.

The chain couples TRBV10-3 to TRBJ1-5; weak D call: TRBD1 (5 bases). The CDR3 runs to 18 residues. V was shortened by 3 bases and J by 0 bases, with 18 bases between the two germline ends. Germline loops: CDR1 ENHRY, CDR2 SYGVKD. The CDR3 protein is CAISDVGTEDYSNQPQHF. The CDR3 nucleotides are TGTGCCATCAGTGATGTCGGGACGGAAGACTATAGCAATCAGCCCCAGCATTTT.

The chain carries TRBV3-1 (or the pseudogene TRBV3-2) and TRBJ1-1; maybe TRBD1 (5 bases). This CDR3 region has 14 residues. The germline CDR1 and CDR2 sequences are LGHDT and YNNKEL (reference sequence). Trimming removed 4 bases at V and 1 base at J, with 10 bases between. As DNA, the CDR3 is TGTGCCAGCAGCCGCAAAGACAGGAACACTGAAGCTTTCTTT. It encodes CASSRKDRNTEAFF.

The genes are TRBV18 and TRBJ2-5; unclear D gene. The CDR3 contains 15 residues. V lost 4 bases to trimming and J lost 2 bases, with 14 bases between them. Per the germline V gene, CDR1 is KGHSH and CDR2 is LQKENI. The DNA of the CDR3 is TGTGCCAGCTCACACCGGGCCCTACTACAAGAGACCCAGTACTTC. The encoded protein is CASSHRALLQETQYF.

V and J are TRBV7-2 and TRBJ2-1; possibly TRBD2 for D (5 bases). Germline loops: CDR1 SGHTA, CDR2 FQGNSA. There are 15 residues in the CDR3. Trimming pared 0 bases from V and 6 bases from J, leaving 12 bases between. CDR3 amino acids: CASSLATQRANEQFF. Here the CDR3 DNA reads TGTGCCAGCAGCTTAGCGACCCAGAGGGCCAATGAGCAGTTCTTC.

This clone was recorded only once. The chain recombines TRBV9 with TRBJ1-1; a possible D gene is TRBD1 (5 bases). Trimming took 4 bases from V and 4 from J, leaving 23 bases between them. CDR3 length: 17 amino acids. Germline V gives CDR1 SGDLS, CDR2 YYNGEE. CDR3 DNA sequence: TGTGCCAGCAGCCCCTCCCCAAGATGGGAGGGGCTCACTGAAGCTTTCTTT. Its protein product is CASSPSPRWEGLTEAFF.

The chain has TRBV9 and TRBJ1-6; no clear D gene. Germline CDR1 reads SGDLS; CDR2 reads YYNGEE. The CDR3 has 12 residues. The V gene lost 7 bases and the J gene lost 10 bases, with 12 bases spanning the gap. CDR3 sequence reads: CASQDGGSPLHF. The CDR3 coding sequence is TGTGCCAGCCAGGACGGAGGATCACCCCTCCACTTT.

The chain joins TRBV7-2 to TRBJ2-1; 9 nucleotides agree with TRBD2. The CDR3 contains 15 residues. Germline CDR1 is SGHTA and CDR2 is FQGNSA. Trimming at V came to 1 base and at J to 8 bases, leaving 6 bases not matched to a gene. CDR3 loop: CASSLGGSGSYEQFF. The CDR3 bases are TGTGCCAGCAGCTTAGGGGGTAGCGGGAGCTATGAGCAGTTCTTC.

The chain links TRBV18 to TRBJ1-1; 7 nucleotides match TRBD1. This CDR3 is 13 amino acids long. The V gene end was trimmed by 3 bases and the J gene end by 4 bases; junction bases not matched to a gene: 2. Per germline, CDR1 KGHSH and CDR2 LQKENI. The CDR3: CASSPTGSTEAFF. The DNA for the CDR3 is TGTGCCAGCTCACCGACAGGGAGCACTGAAGCTTTCTTT.

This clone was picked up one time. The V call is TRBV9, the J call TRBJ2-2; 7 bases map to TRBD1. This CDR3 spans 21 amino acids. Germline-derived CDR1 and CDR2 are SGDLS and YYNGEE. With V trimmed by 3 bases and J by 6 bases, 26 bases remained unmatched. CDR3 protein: CASSAGARDRFFTGLAGELFF. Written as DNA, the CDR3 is TGTGCCAGCAGCGCTGGTGCCCGGGACAGATTCTTTACGGGGTTGGCCGGGGAGCTGTTTTTT.

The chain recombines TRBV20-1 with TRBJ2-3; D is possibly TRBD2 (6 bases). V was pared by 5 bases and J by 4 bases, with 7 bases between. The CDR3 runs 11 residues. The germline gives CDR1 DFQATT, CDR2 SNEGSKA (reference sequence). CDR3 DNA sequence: TGCAGTGCTGGGACTTCAGATACGCAGTATTTT. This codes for CSAGTSDTQYF.

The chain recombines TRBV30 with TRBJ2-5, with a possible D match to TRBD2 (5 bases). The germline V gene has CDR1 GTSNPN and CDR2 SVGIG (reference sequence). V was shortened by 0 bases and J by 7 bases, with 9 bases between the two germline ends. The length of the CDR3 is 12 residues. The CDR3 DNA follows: TGTGCCTGGAGTGTAAATGCGGGGACCCAGTACTTC. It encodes CAWSVNAGTQYF.

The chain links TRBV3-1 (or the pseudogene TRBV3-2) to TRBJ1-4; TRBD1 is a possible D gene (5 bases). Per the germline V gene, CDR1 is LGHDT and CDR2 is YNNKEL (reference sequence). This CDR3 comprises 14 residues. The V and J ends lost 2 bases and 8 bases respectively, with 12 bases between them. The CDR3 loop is CASSQRQLREKLFF. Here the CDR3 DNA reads TGTGCCAGCAGCCAACGACAGTTGAGGGAAAAACTGTTTTTT.

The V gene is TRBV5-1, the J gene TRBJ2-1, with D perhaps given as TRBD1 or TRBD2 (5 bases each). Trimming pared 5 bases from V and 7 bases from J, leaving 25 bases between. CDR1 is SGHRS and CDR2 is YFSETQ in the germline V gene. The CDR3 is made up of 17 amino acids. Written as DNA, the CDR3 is TGCGCCAGCAGGTCGTTCCACCGAGGCAGATGGGGGAATGAGCAGTTCTTC. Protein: CASRSFHRGRWGNEQFF. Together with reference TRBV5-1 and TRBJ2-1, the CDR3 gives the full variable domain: KAGVTQTPRYLIKTRGQQVTLSCSPISGHRSVSWYQQTPGQGLQFLFEYFSETQRNKGNFPGRFSGRQFSNSRSEMNVSTLELGDSALYLCASRSFHRGRWGNEQFFGPGTRLTVL.

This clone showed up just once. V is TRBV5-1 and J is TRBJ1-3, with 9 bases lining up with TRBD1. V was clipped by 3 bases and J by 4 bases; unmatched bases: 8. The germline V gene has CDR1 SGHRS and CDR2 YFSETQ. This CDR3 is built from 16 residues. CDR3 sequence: CASSWGGTGQGNTIYF. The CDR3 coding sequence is TGCGCCAGCAGCTGGGGAGGGACAGGGCAAGGAAACACCATATATTTT.